The rows below give T cell receptor beta chains drawn from one sample of a study of blood T cell repertoires in COVID-19. Method: immunoSEQ multiplex PCR; TCRdb's copy keeps in-frame clones and lacks some. The sample lists about 200,000 clones, roughly 77% seen once, with over 5% in the top ten. The sample taken for sequencing was peripheral blood. The receptors stem from a woman between 40 and 50 years old with COVID-19, enrolled during active disease. Each CDR3 is given with its conserved first and last residue. Fields, in order: J gene, clone size, V gene, D gene, CDR3 DNA, CDR3 protein. A D gene is named only where the DNA matches it firmly. Clone size, where shown, is once, few, many, or a class for clones that have expanded.

TRBJ1-1 NA TRBV6-5 NA TGTGCCACCGCACAGAATAATATTGAAGCTTTCTTT CATAQNNIEAFF
TRBJ1-2 NA TRBV30 NA TGTGCCTTCGAACTGTCTGGCTACACCTTC CAFELSGYTF
TRBJ2-5 once TRBV30 NA TGTGCCTGGAGAGGGGATCCGGAGACCCAGTACTTC CAWRGDPETQYF
TRBJ2-5 NA TRBV3-1/TRBV3-2 NA TGTGCCAGCAGCCAACACGGACAGCTCCAAGAGACCCAGTACTTC CASSQHGQLQETQYF
TRBJ2-3 many TRBV6-4 TRBD2 TGTGCCAGCAGTGACGTTTCCACTAGCGGGATGAGGACAGATACGCAGTATTTT CASSDVSTSGMRTDTQYF
TRBJ1-5 few TRBV5-1 NA TGCGCCAGCAGCCCGACAGGTTATAGCAATCAGCCCCAGCATTTT CASSPTGYSNQPQHF
TRBJ1-2 NA TRBV29-1 NA TGCAGCGTTGATGAGTTACGCTACACCTTC CSVDELRYTF
TRBJ2-3 NA TRBV12-3/TRBV12-4 NA TGTGCCAGCAGGACAGAGGGGGCAGATACGCAGTATTTT CASRTEGADTQYF
TRBJ2-2 NA TRBV4-1 TRBD2 TGCGCCAGCAGCCAAGGGGTGGGGGGCCTACTAGCGGAGACCGGGGAGCTGTTTTTT CASSQGVGGLLAETGELFF
TRBJ2-5 NA TRBV4-2 TRBD1 TGTGCCAGCAGCCAAGATGGGACAGAACAAGAGACCCAGTACTTC CASSQDGTEQETQYF
TRBJ1-2 NA TRBV27 TRBD1 TGTGCCAGCAGTTTATCGTCCAGGGGGTATAACTATGGCTACACCTTC CASSLSSRGYNYGYTF
TRBJ2-1 NA TRBV5-1 NA TGCGCCAGCAGCCCCCAGGTTGGAGGGTCCCTCAATGAGCAGTTCTTC CASSPQVGGSLNEQFF
TRBJ1-5 few TRBV30 NA TGTGCCTGGAGTCGGGATAGCAATCAGCCCCAGCATTTT CAWSRDSNQPQHF
TRBJ1-1 NA TRBV6-2/TRBV6-3 TRBD1 TGTGCCAGCAGTCAGGGACAGGCGATGCAGATGGTAGCTTTCTTT CASSQGQAMQMVAFF
TRBJ2-7 NA TRBV27 TRBD2 TGTGCCAGCAGTCCCACCCTATTCGGAGCGGGGGCCCTCTACGAGCAGTACTTC CASSPTLFGAGALYEQYF
TRBJ1-5 NA TRBV5-1 NA TGCGCCAACACCCCCAACAGGGAGCGGAATCAGCCCCAGCATTTT CANTPNRERNQPQHF
TRBJ2-2 NA TRBV5-1 TRBD2 TGCGCCAGCAGTGGGAGAGCGGGGGGGACCACCGGGGAGCTGTTTTTT CASSGRAGGTTGELFF
TRBJ2-1 NA TRBV10-2 TRBD2 TGCGCCAGCAGGCAGACTAGCGGGAGGTCAAAGTTCTTC CASRQTSGRSKFF
TRBJ1-1 once TRBV3-1/TRBV3-2 NA TGTGCCAGCAGCCAGGCGAGGACTGAAGCTTTCTTT CASSQARTEAFF
TRBJ2-7 NA TRBV23-1 TRBD1 TGCGCCAGCAGTCAATCACCTCCGACAGGGGCCGAGCAGTACTTC CASSQSPPTGAEQYF
TRBJ2-2 NA TRBV5-1 NA TGCGCCAGCAGCTTGCCTAGCAACACCGGGGAGCTGTTTTTT CASSLPSNTGELFF
TRBJ1-4 once TRBV7-9 NA TGTGCCAGCAGCTTGTTAGAAACTAATGAAAAACTGTTTTTT CASSLLETNEKLFF
TRBJ2-7 NA TRBV24-1 NA TGTGCCACAAGTTCAGGAGGGAATTCCGAGCAGTACTTC CATSSGGNSEQYF
TRBJ1-2 NA TRBV3-1/TRBV3-2 NA TGTGCCAGCAGCCAAGGAGCTAACTATGGCTACACCTTC CASSQGANYGYTF
TRBJ1-6 NA TRBV5-1 NA TGCGCCAGCAGCTTCTCAGTTAATTCACCCCTCCACTTT CASSFSVNSPLHF
TRBJ1-5 once TRBV6-5 NA TGTGCCAGCAGTATCACAGGGAGGGCAGAACAGCCCCAGCATTTT CASSITGRAEQPQHF
TRBJ1-5 few TRBV7-8 TRBD1 TGTGCCAGCAGCACTGCGGGACAGGGGTATCAGCCCCAGCATTTT CASSTAGQGYQPQHF
TRBJ2-3 once TRBV3-1/TRBV3-2 TRBD2 TGTGCCAGCAGCAAAGAGTCTAGCGGGAGGATCTTT CASSKESSGRIF
TRBJ2-3 NA TRBV19 NA TGTGCCAGTCAGGGCCCGTTCGGCACAGATACGCAGTATTTT CASQGPFGTDTQYF
TRBJ1-2 few TRBV7-2 NA TGTGCCAGCAGCAGCCAAGTCGGAGGGTCTGCTAACTATGGCTACACCTTC CASSSQVGGSANYGYTF
TRBJ1-1 few TRBV5-1 NA TGCGCCAGCAGCTTGGGCAGTGGAGGTGCTGAAGCTTTCTTT CASSLGSGGAEAFF
TRBJ2-3 NA TRBV12-3/TRBV12-4 NA TGTGCCAGCAGCCCCCCCGTTCAGGATACGCAGTATTTT CASSPPVQDTQYF
TRBJ1-1 NA TRBV20-1 TRBD1 TGCAGTGCTCCCGGACAGGGGGAGGCTTTCTTT CSAPGQGEAFF
TRBJ2-5 NA TRBV4-2 TRBD2 TGTGCCAGCAGCCAAGGAAGACTAGCGGGGCAAGAGACCCAGTACTTC CASSQGRLAGQETQYF
TRBJ1-2 NA TRBV10-1 TRBD1 TGCGCCAGCAGCCCGGGACAGGGGACCTACACCTTC CASSPGQGTYTF
TRBJ1-2 NA TRBV27 TRBD1 TGTGCCAGCAGTTCTCGGACAGGGGTAGACCTCAACTATGGCTACACCTTC CASSSRTGVDLNYGYTF
TRBJ1-1 once TRBV5-5 NA TGTGCCAGCAGCTTGCGGGTCGGACAGAACACTGAAGCTTTCTTT CASSLRVGQNTEAFF
TRBJ1-1 NA TRBV6-6 NA TGTGCCAGCTCCCTCGGAGGGAATCCTGAAGCTTTCTTT CASSLGGNPEAFF
TRBJ2-7 once TRBV20-1 NA TGCAGTGCTTCTAGCTCCTACGAGCAGTACTTC CSASSSYEQYF
TRBJ1-2 NA TRBV15 NA TGTGCCACCAGCAGAGATCCTCCCCCTGGAGCCGCAAGTGGCTACACCTTC CATSRDPPPGAASGYTF
TRBJ1-5 NA TRBV7-9 TRBD1 TGTGCCAGCAGCGGGACAGGGGCTTATAGCAATCAGCCCCAGCATTTT CASSGTGAYSNQPQHF